This TCR beta chain was recorded in a study of blood T cell repertoires in COVID-19 (dated by TCRdb to the early 2020s). Some background on the complete study: The collaborator samples originated in the United States, Italy and Spain and spanned the acute and convalescent phases of COVID-19. Sample metadata almost always included a de-identified subject ID, COVID-19 status, age in years and sex. Deeply sampled blood TCRbeta repertoires from subjects exposed to, actively infected with, or recovered from COVID-19 were included in the dataset. The prospective study material was composed of cDNA or gDNA derived from T cells, B-cell-depleted T cells, or PBMCs. Where HLA class I and class II types were available, the types were taken from metadata supplied by the sample provider, not from assay-based typing. A freely available public database, intended as a resource for researchers studying the immune response to SARS-CoV-2, is where the repertoires were released. The samples were drawn from the first 160 participants of the ongoing ImmuneRACE study and from more than 1,000 subjects provided by 6 global collaborators. Study-level results and caveats: The amount of clinical and demographic metadata varied by source and participant and was provided uncurated.

TCRbeta CDR3 regions were amplified from genomic DNA using the immunoSEQ Assay, a bias-controlled multiplex PCR. The authors processed their data as follows. Nucleated cell counts per sample were estimated from amplification of reference gene primers within the assay. Sequence reads were collapsed and filtered to measure the absolute abundance of every unique TCRbeta CDR3 rearrangement. For each sample, productive Simpson clonality was calculated by taking the square root of Simpson's diversity index across productive rearrangements. Held by TCRdb, this immuneACCESS table contains in-frame sequences only and omits some clones. Under half of the omission traces to an unresolved V gene where checked; the cause of the rest is unknown. D and trimming were read from the DNA, whereas the V and J calls and clone size are those reported in that table. Present in this sample are about 48,000 clones, 80% to 90% of which were seen just once. Of the sample, 15% to 18% is held by the ten largest clones.

A note on this clone: Its binding antigen is unknown. Within one base of it there is no much larger clone, and no base qualities were kept.

Collaborating institutions collected whole blood in K2EDTA tubes following their own protocols. Collaborator samples were shipped for TCRbeta analysis as frozen whole blood, isolated PBMCs, or DNA extracted from either sample type. Via the germline V gene, CDR1 is SNHLY and CDR2 FYNNEI. Relative to germline, V is missing 6 bases and J is missing 7 bases, with 7 bases of the junction outside any gene match. The CDR3 numbers 15 residues from cysteine through phenylalanine. The DNA shown is the 45-base CDR3, in frame from base 1. Material for sequencing was peripheral blood. The chain is assembled from TRBV2 and TRBJ2-5; a stretch of 14 junction bases matches TRBD2. This TCR was sampled from a human donor in a cohort sampled during active COVID-19. The donor label of this sample is uncertain. The CDR3 region has the sequence CASSLTSGGEVTQYF. Read as DNA, the sequence is TGTGCCAGCAGCCTGACTAGCGGGGGGGAGGTGACCCAGTACTTC.